The clone carrying this T cell receptor (beta chain) occurred a few times. The antigen is undetermined. The sample comes from a study of T cell repertoires in cytomegalovirus infection. V was clipped by 4 bases and J by 7 bases, with 14 bases between them. The CDR3 length is 14 residues. Germline assignment: CDR1 LNHDA and CDR2 SQIVND (reference sequence). TCRdb re-derived calls from the reads in MiXCR, one entry per CDR3 protein. The sample lists some 150,000 distinct CDR3 sequences; around 30% were seen once. This TCR was sampled from a human donor in good health (CMV status not recorded). Some clones in this sample may be carry-over from other donors' samples. The chain combines TRBV19 with TRBJ2-1, with D possibly being TRBD2 (5 bases). The input for sequencing was CD8+ T cells from cultured PBMCs, taken from culture after CMV antigen stimulation. The CDR3 nucleotides read TGTGCCAGTAGTACCTCCTCGGGGTGGAATGAGCAGTTCTTC. It codes for CASSTSSGWNEQFF.